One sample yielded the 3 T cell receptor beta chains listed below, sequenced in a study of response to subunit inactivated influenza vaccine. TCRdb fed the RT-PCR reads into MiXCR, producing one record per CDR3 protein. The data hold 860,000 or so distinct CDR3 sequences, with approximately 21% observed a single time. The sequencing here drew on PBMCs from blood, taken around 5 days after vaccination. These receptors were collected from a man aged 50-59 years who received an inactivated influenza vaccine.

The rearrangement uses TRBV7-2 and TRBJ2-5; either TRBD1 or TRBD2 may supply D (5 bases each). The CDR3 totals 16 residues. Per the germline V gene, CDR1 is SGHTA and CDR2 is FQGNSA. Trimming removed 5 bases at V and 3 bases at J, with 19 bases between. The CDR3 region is CASSPHYLGGEETQYF. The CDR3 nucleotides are TGTGCCAGCAGCCCACATTACCTTGGGGGAGAAGAGACCCAGTACTTC.

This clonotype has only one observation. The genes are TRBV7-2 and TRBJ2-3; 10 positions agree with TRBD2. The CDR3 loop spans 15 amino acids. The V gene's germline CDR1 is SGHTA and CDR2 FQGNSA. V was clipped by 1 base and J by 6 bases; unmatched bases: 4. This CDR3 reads CASSLVGSGRDTQYF. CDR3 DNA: TGTGCCAGCAGCTTAGTTGGTAGCGGGAGGGATACGCAGTATTTT.

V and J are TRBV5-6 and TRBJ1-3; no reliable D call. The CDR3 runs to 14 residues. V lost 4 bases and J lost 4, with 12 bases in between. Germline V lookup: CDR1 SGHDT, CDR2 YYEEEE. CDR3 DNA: TGTGCCAGCAGCGCTGTATCGGCCGGAAACACCATATATTTT. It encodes CASSAVSAGNTIYF.